These 16 T cell receptor beta chains were sequenced from one sample in a study of OX40 agonist ivuxolimab in advanced cancers. Data came from immunoSEQ multiplex PCR; TCRdb stores just in-frame clones and leaves some out. The profile shows some 76,000 clones, 86% of them singletons. The sample consisted of CD4+ or CD8+ T cells sorted from blood, taken in a trial of the OX40 agonist ivuxolimab. Receptors were obtained from an adult with an advanced solid tumor such as melanoma, head and neck, liver or kidney cancer.

V and J are TRBV9 and TRBJ1-6; D not certain. V lost 6 bases to trimming and J lost 8 bases, with 15 bases between them. Germline CDR1 SGDLS, CDR2 YYNGEE. There are 14 residues in the CDR3. DNA of the CDR3: TGTGCCAGCACCCCTTCTGGACGGGATTCACCCCTCCACTTT. This translates into CASTPSGRDSPLHF. Based on the CDR3 plus reference TRBV9 and TRBJ1-6, the full variable domain is DSGVTQTPKHLITATGQRVTLRCSPRSGDLSVYWYQQSLDQGLQFLIQYYNGEERAKGNILERFSAQQFPDLHSELNLSSLELGDSALYFCASTPSGRDSPLHFGNGTRLTVT.

As for this clone: A read error may account for a junction end that differs from germline. The chain carries TRBV4-3 and TRBJ2-7; TRBD1 matches at 7 bases. CDR1 is LGHNA, CDR2 YSLEER, per germline. The CDR3 loop spans 15 amino acids. Here the CDR3 reads CASSQARDSSYEQYF. The DNA of the CDR3 is TGCGCCAGCAGTCAAGCCCGGGACAGCTCCTACGAGCAGTACTTC.

The rearrangement links TRBV6-4 to TRBJ2-3; 10 bases align to TRBD1. Looked up from germline, CDR1 is MRHNA and CDR2 is SNTAGT. V dropped 2 bases and J dropped 4; count of bases not matched to a gene: 0. CDR3 length equals 14 residues. CDR3: CASSDGQGADTQYF. The CDR3 DNA reads as TGTGCCAGCAGTGACGGACAGGGGGCAGATACGCAGTATTTT.

The chain uses TRBV5-1 and TRBJ2-7; D is uncertain. Germline CDR1 SGHRS, CDR2 YFSETQ. The length of the CDR3 is 12 residues. Trimming removed 1 base at V and 7 bases at J, with 9 bases between. CDR3 amino acids: CASSLTKGEQYF. The CDR3 DNA is TGCGCCAGCAGCTTGACTAAAGGGGAGCAGTACTTC.

This chain connects TRBV11-2 to TRBJ2-5; no definite D call. The DNA matches TRBJ2-7 better at its end, which makes the J call doubtful. The CDR3 covers 12 residues. The germline gives CDR1 SGHAT, CDR2 FQNNGV. The CDR3 sequence: CASSKPFDEQYF. The CDR3 DNA is TGTGCCAGCAGCAAGCCCTTCGACGAGCAGTACTTC.

This clone was counted only a few times. Here the CDR3 reads CASSEVGHQPQHF. The CDR3 bases are TGCGCCAGCAGTGAGGTCGGCCATCAGCCCCAGCATTTT. The V and J genes are TRBV10-2 and TRBJ1-5, with D unclear. Germline V gene lookup returns CDR1 WSHSY and CDR2 SAAADI. V was cut by 2 bases and J by 5 bases, with 7 bases left in between. This CDR3 comprises 13 residues.

The V gene is TRBV6-1, the J gene TRBJ2-5; either TRBD1 or TRBD2 may fit D (6 bases each). Between the trimmed V and J ends, which lost 5 bases and 4 bases, there was a span of 17 bases. The CDR3 consists of 15 residues. Germline-derived CDR1 and CDR2 are MNHNS and SASEGT. The CDR3 protein is CASSKLVRGGETQYF. CDR3 DNA: TGTGCCAGCAGTAAATTAGTCAGGGGAGGAGAGACCCAGTACTTC.

The chain combines TRBV9 with TRBJ2-7; D might be TRBD1 (7 bases). The CDR3 covers 14 residues. Trimming removed 3 bases from V and 4 bases from J, with 14 bases in between. In germline, CDR1 is SGDLS, CDR2 YYNGEE. The DNA for the CDR3 is TGTGCCAGCAGCGACGGACAGGCGGGGTACGAGCAGTACTTC. This codes for CASSDGQAGYEQYF.

This rearrangement joins TRBV5-4 to TRBJ2-6; D call uncertain. The CDR3 is 18 amino acids. The germline V gene has CDR1 SGHNT and CDR2 YYREEE (reference sequence). The V end was cut by 0 bases, the J end by 0 bases, with 13 bases between. In DNA, the CDR3 is TGTGCCAGCAGCTTGGTGGTTACCCCGGGCTCTGGGGCCAACGTCCTGACTTTC. As protein: CASSLVVTPGSGANVLTF.

The chain links TRBV29-1 to TRBJ1-2; possible D gene TRBD1, 5 bases. This CDR3 is built from 14 residues. V was shortened by 6 bases and J by 6 bases, with 20 bases between the two germline ends. Germline CDR1 and CDR2: SQVTM and ANQGSEA. The CDR3 region is CSVERDVSKDGYTF. CDR3 DNA: TGCAGCGTGGAAAGGGACGTATCTAAGGATGGCTACACCTTC.

V gene TRBV10-2 combines with J gene TRBJ1-5, with no clear D. CDR3 length: 14 amino acids. Deletions cut 0 bases from V and 5 bases from J, with 8 bases between. Germline lookup yields CDR1 WSHSY and CDR2 SAAADI. DNA for the CDR3: TGCGCCAGCAGTGAGTCCACGGGGTATCAGCCCCAGCATTTT. It codes for CASSESTGYQPQHF.

DNA of the CDR3: TGTGCCATCAACCCGGGACCCAGCACAGATACGCAGTATTTT. Translation gives CAINPGPSTDTQYF. This chain joins TRBV10-3 and TRBJ2-3; the D call may be TRBD1 or TRBD2 (5 bases each). V lost 7 bases and J 0 bases, leaving 11 bases between the germline ends. The CDR3 is made up of 14 amino acids. CDR1 and CDR2 from the germline V gene are ENHRY and SYGVKD.

This rearrangement joins TRBV6-1 to TRBJ2-7; D uncertain. The CDR3 runs to 15 residues. The V gene lost 1 base and the J gene lost 0 bases, with 10 bases spanning the gap. Germline values: CDR1 MNHNS, CDR2 SASEGT. In nucleotides, the CDR3 is TGTGCCAGCAGTGAAGATATCAAGGGCTCCTACGAGCAGTACTTC. This translates into CASSEDIKGSYEQYF.

The V and J genes are TRBV6-6 and TRBJ1-2, with TRBD1 matching 9 bases. The CDR3 length is 14 residues. V was clipped by 2 bases and J by 6 bases; unmatched bases: 4. The germline V gene encodes CDR1 MNHNY and CDR2 SVGAGI (reference sequence). The CDR3 loop reads CASSYQGTGNGYTF. Written as DNA, the CDR3 is TGTGCCAGCAGTTACCAAGGGACAGGGAATGGCTACACCTTC.

This chain uses TRBV6-1 with TRBJ1-5, with D possibly being TRBD1 (5 bases). V lost 4 bases, J lost 1 base, and 11 bases lay in between. The CDR3 consists of 15 residues. The germline gives CDR1 MNHNS, CDR2 SASEGT. This chain's CDR3 is CASSGGVWSNQPQHF. The CDR3, as DNA: TGTGCCAGCAGTGGAGGGGTTTGGAGCAATCAGCCCCAGCATTTT.

The rearrangement links TRBV9 to TRBJ2-1; the D gene is possibly TRBD2 (6 bases). V was shortened by 6 bases and J by 9 bases, with 16 bases between the two germline ends. Germline CDR1 SGDLS, CDR2 YYNGEE. The CDR3 length is 13 residues. The CDR3: CASTPNFGGEQFF. In DNA form, the CDR3 reads TGTGCCAGCACTCCGAATTTCGGGGGTGAGCAGTTCTTC.